This T cell receptor beta chain was identified in a study of blood T cells in healthy people across ages (dated by TCRdb to 2013 to 2016). Study-wide context: Template switching captured roughly one uniquely barcoded TCR beta cDNA molecule per two T cells in model experiments. Using deep sequencing normalized with unique cDNA molecular identifiers, the study measured how TCR beta repertoire diversity changes with age. The donors were split into four age groups: young (average around 15 years), middle-aged (around 40), aged (more than 55) and long-lived (approximately 80). To avoid experimental bias, donors of different ages were distributed randomly across sequencing lanes. Using the same blood draw, the study looked at two additional independent replicas of 1 million unique cDNA reads for two donors, one aged 18 to 30 and the other aged 80 or older. What the work shows at the level of the full study, not this receptor alone: Since profiling was done on bulk unsorted PBMCs, naive and antigen-experienced compartments could not be conclusively compared. As age increased, observed TCR beta diversity per million T cells dropped in a roughly linear way, and a significant reduction was already evident by age roughly 36. Compared with the aged group, the long-lived group had more naive CD4+ T cells, fewer expanded clones and increased TCR diversity, suggesting age selection. Because donor CMV infection status was unknown, age-related changes in expanded clonotypes were potentially confounded. The percentage of naive T cells measured by flow cytometry correlated strongly with observed TCR beta diversity. Estimates of total diversity from one million sequenced T cells were regarded as lower bounds and underestimates.

This clonotype was observed a few times. Its cognate antigen has yet to be identified. Base quality data are lacking; no much larger clone is found one base away. Library preparation employed 5' RACE. The instrument given in TCRdb is Illumina HiSeq 2500. A second 7 to 11 cycle PCR used a sample-barcoded 5' primer and a J-beta primer mix. A unique molecular identifier was introduced onto each TCR beta cDNA molecule by a template-switch 5' adaptor carrying 12 random nucleotides. At least 3 million CDR3-containing paired-end reads were obtained from each sample. The Mint cDNA synthesis kit, primed by a TRBC-specific oligonucleotide, was used to synthesize first-strand cDNA from all RNA. All cDNA was treated with uracil-DNA glycosylase and then went through a first 18-cycle PCR with the universal primers M1SS and BC2_uni_R. In the authors' own workflow: For normalization, 1 million high-quality reads, each with a distinct molecular identifier, were randomly selected from each sample. Reads with shared molecular identifiers were discarded instead of being binned into consensus sequences. MiTCR, run with a Q25 quality threshold and the strictest error-elimination algorithm, handled CDR3 identification, clonotype clustering and error correction. A nonparametric unseen species model using Euler transformation provided a lower-bound estimate of total TCR beta diversity. In-frame beta chains were kept once TCRdb had trimmed the public reads at Q25 with fastp and called clones with MiXCR. All rows with the same CDR3 protein become a single entry with the most common DNA and genes. It is TCRdb's table, rather than the study itself, that gives the V and J calls and clone size. For this sample the table gives 1.4 million or so distinct CDR3 sequences, of which less than 45% were detected only once. The ten largest make up about 4% of the sample.

The germline ends are 9 bases apart after V is trimmed by 2 bases and J by 5 bases. Sequences MNHEY (CDR1) and SMNVEV (CDR2) are obtained from the germline V gene (reference sequence). There are 13 amino acids in the CDR3, from cysteine to phenylalanine inclusive. The DNA shown is the 39-base CDR3, in frame from base 1. Donors were 30 to 45 systemically healthy Caucasian individuals from Russia aged about 6 to 100 years. Around 9.9 milliliters of peripheral blood were collected from each donor into EDTA-treated Vacutainer tubes. Ficoll-Paque density-gradient centrifugation was used to isolate PBMCs, with at least 7 million per sample. Total RNA, at least 6 micrograms per sample, was extracted from PBMCs with Trizol reagent. For every donor, an aliquot of PBMCs went through flow cytometry to measure the percentages of naive CD45RAhigh/CD27high T cells.

Specimen: blood. This clonotype originated in a woman between 18 and 29 years old in good health. This receptor chain uses TRBV27 and TRBJ1-2, with the D gene uncertain. The DNA sequence is as follows: TGTGCCAGCAGTTTAAAAGGGCTTTATGGCTACACCTTC. Translated, it gives CASSLKGLYGYTF.